These 14 T cell receptor beta chains came from one sample sequenced in a study of Ad26.COV2.S vaccination and SARS-CoV-2 variants. Clones were read by immunoSEQ multiplex PCR, and TCRdb kept only the in-frame ones, dropping some. The top ten clones hold 5% of a sample with roughly 300,000 clones, more than 85% of them seen once. Treatment defined: some 20 received Ad26.COV2.S at low or high dose, single or two shots; a few received placebo; per-sample allocation not given. Collection of samples fell on day 63 after the first vaccine or placebo injection. The source material was peripheral blood, sampled in a trial of Ad26.COV2.S vaccine versus placebo. Receptors originate from a person between 18 and 59 years old who received the Ad26.COV2.S COVID-19 vaccine or a placebo.

This sequence joins TRBV18 and TRBJ1-5, with D perhaps matching TRBD1 (6 bases). Trimming removed 3 bases from V and 5 bases from J, with 14 bases in between. Germline-derived CDR1 and CDR2 are KGHSH and LQKENI. CDR3 length equals 15 residues. The CDR3 sequence: CASSPTGMFDQPQHF. CDR3 in DNA: TGTGCCAGCTCACCTACAGGGATGTTTGATCAGCCCCAGCATTTT. Using reference TRBV18 and TRBJ1-5 for the parts outside the CDR3, the full variable domain is NAGVMQNPRHLVRRRGQEARLRCSPMKGHSHVYWYRQLPEEGLKFMVYLQKENIIDESGMPKERFSAEFPKEGPSILRIQQVVRGDSAAYFCASSPTGMFDQPQHFGDGTRLSIL.

The rearrangement links TRBV4-1 to TRBJ1-6; perhaps TRBD1 as D (5 bases). Germline values: CDR1 MGHRA, CDR2 YSYEKL. The CDR3 totals 18 residues. V was clipped by 3 bases and J by 0 bases, with 15 bases between them. DNA for the CDR3: TGCGCCAGCAGCCATCTGGGGCTTGCGAGCTCCTATAATTCACCCCTCCACTTT. It translates to CASSHLGLASSYNSPLHF.

V is TRBV2 and J is TRBJ1-2; D ambiguous. CDR3 length equals 15 residues. V was pared by 4 bases and J by 8 bases, with 20 bases between. Germline lookup yields CDR1 SNHLY and CDR2 FYNNEI. CDR3 in DNA: TGTGCCAGCAGTGCAAGACACCGAATTGAAGACGGCTACACCTTC. This codes for CASSARHRIEDGYTF.

V gene TRBV4-2 combines with J gene TRBJ1-2, with a possible D match to TRBD1 (6 bases). The germline CDR1 and CDR2 sequences are LGHNA and YNFKEQ. Trimming removed 2 bases from V and 4 bases from J, with 11 bases in between. The CDR3 loop spans 14 amino acids. CDR3 region: CASSQLQGSYGYTF. CDR3 nucleotides: TGTGCCAGCAGCCAACTACAGGGCTCCTATGGCTACACCTTC.

The chain uses TRBV18 and TRBJ2-3; D remains unclear. Germline CDR1 KGHSH, CDR2 LQKENI. The CDR3 is made up of 15 amino acids. V was pared by 2 bases and J by 2 bases, with 11 bases between. Here the CDR3 DNA reads TGTGCCAGCTCACCAGAGGTGGGTAACACAGATACGCAGTATTTT. This codes for CASSPEVGNTDTQYF.

The gene calls are TRBV28 and TRBJ1-6; a possible D gene is TRBD1 (6 bases). The germline V and J ends were trimmed by 4 bases and 10 bases, with 17 bases remaining between them. The CDR3 runs to 15 residues. From germline, CDR1 is MDHEN and CDR2 SYDVKM. The DNA of the CDR3 is TGTGCCAGCAGTTCGGGATCTGGGGGCAGATCACCCCTCCACTTT. Its translation: CASSSGSGGRSPLHF. Complete variable domain (other parts from reference TRBV28 and TRBJ1-6): DVKVTQSSRYLVKRTGEKVFLECVQDMDHENMFWYRQDPGLGLRLIYFSYDVKMKEKGDIPEGYSVSREKKERFSLILESASTNQTSMYLCASSSGSGGRSPLHFGNGTRLTVT.

The chain joins TRBV28 to TRBJ1-1; the D gene is possibly TRBD1 (5 bases). Germline V lookup: CDR1 MDHEN, CDR2 SYDVKM. The CDR3 length is 11 residues. CDR3 coding DNA: TGTGCAAGCGGGGCCTGGACTGAAGCTTTCTTT. Amino acids: CASGAWTEAFF. Filled out from reference TRBV28 and TRBJ1-1, the complete variable domain reads DVKVTQSSRYLVKRTGEKVFLECVQDMDHENMFWYRQDPGLGLRLIYFSYDVKMKEKGDIPEGYSVSREKKERFSLILESASTNQTSMYLCASGAWTEAFFGQGTRLTVV.

The gene calls are TRBV5-6 and TRBJ2-7, with a possible D match to TRBD2 (5 bases). The V gene lost 4 bases and the J gene lost 8 bases, with 22 bases spanning the gap. This CDR3 region has 15 residues. Germline CDR1 reads SGHDT; CDR2 reads YYEEEE. CDR3: CASSDLTGKRSKQYF. The CDR3 nucleotides read TGTGCCAGCAGCGATTTAACGGGAAAGAGGTCCAAGCAGTACTTC.

The chain combines TRBV29-1 with TRBJ2-7; D is possibly TRBD2 (6 bases). Deletions cut 0 bases from V and 3 bases from J, with 6 bases between. The germline CDR1 and CDR2 sequences are SQVTM and ANQGSEA. The CDR3 totals 12 residues. The chain's CDR3 is CSVEEGGYEQYF. CDR3 nucleotides: TGCAGCGTTGAAGAGGGAGGCTACGAGCAGTACTTC.

This rearrangement joins TRBV20-1 to TRBJ2-7, with 8 bases that match TRBD1. The CDR3 contains 15 residues. Per the germline V gene, CDR1 is DFQATT and CDR2 is SNEGSKA (reference sequence). Unmatched junction bases numbered 13, after V lost 3 bases and J lost 6 bases. CDR3 coding DNA: TGCAGTGCTAGTGCTCGGGCAGGGGGCTCGGGCGAGCAGTACTTC. Its protein product is CSASARAGGSGEQYF.

The gene calls are TRBV24-1 and TRBJ2-7; TRBD1 aligns across 9 bases. CDR1 is KGHDR, CDR2 SFDVKD, per germline. This CDR3 spans 15 amino acids. J lost 7 bases, V lost 10 bases, and 16 bases had no gene match. The CDR3: CATQPRDRESNEQYF. In DNA, the CDR3 is TGTGCCACGCAGCCCAGGGACAGGGAGAGTAATGAGCAGTACTTC.

V gene TRBV27 combines with J gene TRBJ2-3; 7 nucleotides agree with TRBD1. The CDR3 is 15 amino acids. Per the germline V gene, CDR1 is MNHEY and CDR2 is SMNVEV (reference sequence). V shed 5 bases, J shed 5 bases, and the junction held 10 bases outside the gene matches. Here the CDR3 reads CASSRLQTGIDTQYF. The CDR3 DNA is TGTGCCAGCAGTCGACTTCAGACAGGGATAGATACGCAGTATTTT.

This chain links TRBV28 with TRBJ1-4, with TRBD1 as a possible D gene (5 bases). The CDR3 sequence is 14 residues long. Trimming cost V 7 bases and J 7 bases, with 16 bases left between them. Germline V gives CDR1 MDHEN, CDR2 SYDVKM. The CDR3 DNA sequence: TGTGCCAGCACCATAAGGGGCGCGGGTGAAAAACTGTTTTTT. This gives the protein CASTIRGAGEKLFF. Complete variable domain (other parts from reference TRBV28 and TRBJ1-4): DVKVTQSSRYLVKRTGEKVFLECVQDMDHENMFWYRQDPGLGLRLIYFSYDVKMKEKGDIPEGYSVSREKKERFSLILESASTNQTSMYLCASTIRGAGEKLFFGSGTQLSVL.

The count of this clone is one. The chain is built from TRBV6-2 or TRBV6-3 and TRBJ2-5, with D unclear. This CDR3 contains 13 residues. V lost 0 bases to trimming and J lost 4 bases, with 6 bases between them. Germline V gene data show CDR1 as MNHEY and CDR2 as SVGEGT. The CDR3 is CASSYSRRETQYF. The CDR3 bases are TGTGCCAGCAGTTACTCTCGGAGAGAGACCCAGTACTTC.